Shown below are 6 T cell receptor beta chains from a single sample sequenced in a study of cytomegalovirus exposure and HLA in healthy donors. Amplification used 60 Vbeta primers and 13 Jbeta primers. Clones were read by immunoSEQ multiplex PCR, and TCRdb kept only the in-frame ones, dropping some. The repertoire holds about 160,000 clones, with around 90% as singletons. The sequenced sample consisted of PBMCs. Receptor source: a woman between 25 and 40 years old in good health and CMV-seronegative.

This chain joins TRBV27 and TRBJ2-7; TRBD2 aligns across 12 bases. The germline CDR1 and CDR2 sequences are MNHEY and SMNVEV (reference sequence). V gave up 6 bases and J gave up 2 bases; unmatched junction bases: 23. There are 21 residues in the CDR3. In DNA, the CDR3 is TGTGCCAGCAGCCCTTTCCTGACAGCACCGGGACTAGCGGGTGTCACCTACGAGCAGTACTTC. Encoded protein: CASSPFLTAPGLAGVTYEQYF.

CDR3 DNA sequence: TGTGCCAGCAGCCTCGGACAGGGGAACTACGAGCAGTACTTC. As protein: CASSLGQGNYEQYF. J is TRBJ2-7 and V is TRBV4-2; 9 nucleotides align to TRBD1. Germline V gene sequence: CDR1 LGHNA, CDR2 YNFKEQ. The CDR3 covers 14 residues. Trimming took 4 bases from V and 3 from J; bases not matched to a gene: 4.

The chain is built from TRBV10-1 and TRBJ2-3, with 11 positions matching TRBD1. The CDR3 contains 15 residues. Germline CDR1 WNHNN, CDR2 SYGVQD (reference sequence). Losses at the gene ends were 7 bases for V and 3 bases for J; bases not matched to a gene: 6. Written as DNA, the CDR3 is TGCGCCAGCATGCCCGGACAGGGGGCAACAGATACGCAGTATTTT. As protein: CASMPGQGATDTQYF.

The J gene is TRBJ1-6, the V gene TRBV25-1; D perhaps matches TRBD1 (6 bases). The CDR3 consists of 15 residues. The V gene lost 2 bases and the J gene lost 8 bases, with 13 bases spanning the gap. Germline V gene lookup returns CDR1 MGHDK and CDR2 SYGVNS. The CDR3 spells CASSEQIGGYSPLHF. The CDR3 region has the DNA TGTGCCAGCAGTGAACAAATAGGGGGTTATTCACCCCTCCACTTT.

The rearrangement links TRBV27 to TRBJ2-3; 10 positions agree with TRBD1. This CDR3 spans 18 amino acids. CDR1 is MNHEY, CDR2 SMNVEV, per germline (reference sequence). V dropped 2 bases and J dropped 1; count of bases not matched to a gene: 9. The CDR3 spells CASSLTSWGQGCTDTQYF. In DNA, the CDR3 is TGTGCCAGCAGTTTAACTTCCTGGGGACAGGGGTGCACAGATACGCAGTATTTT.

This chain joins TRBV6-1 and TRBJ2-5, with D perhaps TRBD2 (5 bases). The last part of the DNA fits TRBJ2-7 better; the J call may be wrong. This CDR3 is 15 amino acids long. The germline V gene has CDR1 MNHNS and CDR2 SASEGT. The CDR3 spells CASRSEERYTYEQYF. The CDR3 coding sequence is TGTGCCAGCAGATCCGAGGAGCGGTATACCTACGAGCAGTACTTC.